This section outlines one TCR beta chain sequence together with its context. The sample belongs to a study of early T cells in non-severe SARS-CoV-2 infection. Whole-study context: Sequencing of bulk RNA from unsorted whole blood was done, without chain pairing.

CDR3 length equals 16 residues. CDR1 is SGHTA and CDR2 is FQGTGA in the germline V gene. The germline V and J ends were trimmed by 5 bases and 3 bases, with 20 bases remaining between them. The TCR library protocol was used to attach unique molecular identifiers. These identifiers were attached to individual cDNA molecules. TCRdb used MiXCR to reprocess the 5' RACE reads, holding one entry per CDR3 protein. Of tens of thousands of distinct CDR3 sequences in the sample, 5% to 5.5% were seen once. The chain carries TRBV7-3 and TRBJ2-7, with D hard to call. The sample in question was whole blood, obtained at baseline. This TCR was recovered from an adult who was a healthcare worker with PCR-confirmed SARS-CoV-2 infection or an uninfected control (not recorded which). CDR3 loop: CASSPPGPSSLYEQYF. CDR3 nucleotide sequence: TGTGCCAGCAGCCCCCCCGGGCCATCCTCCCTCTACGAGCAGTACTTC. The variable domain in full, completed from reference TRBV7-3 and TRBJ2-7, reads GAGVSQTPSNKVTEKGKYVELRCDPISGHTALYWYRQSLGQGPEFLIYFQGTGAADDSGLPNDRFFAVRPEGSVSTLKIQRTERGDSAVYLCASSPPGPSSLYEQYFGPGTRLTVT.